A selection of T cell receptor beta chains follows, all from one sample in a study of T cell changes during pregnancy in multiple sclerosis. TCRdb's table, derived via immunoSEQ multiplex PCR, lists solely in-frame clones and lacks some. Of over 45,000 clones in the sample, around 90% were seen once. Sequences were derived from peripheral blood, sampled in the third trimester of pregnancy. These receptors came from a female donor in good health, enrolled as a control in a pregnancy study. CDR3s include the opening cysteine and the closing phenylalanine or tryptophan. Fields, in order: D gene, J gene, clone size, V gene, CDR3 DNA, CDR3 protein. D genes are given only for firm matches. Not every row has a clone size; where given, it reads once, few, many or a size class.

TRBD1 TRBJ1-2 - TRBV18 TGTGCCAGCTCACCACCGAATAAGGGGGCAGGCTACACCTTC CASSPPNKGAGYTF
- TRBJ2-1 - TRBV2 TGTGCCAGCAGCCAAAGGGGCAGGGGATGGGCTATAAGCTCCTACAATGAGCAGTTCTTC CASSQRGRGWAISSYNEQFF
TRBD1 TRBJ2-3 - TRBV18 TGTGCCAGCTCGTCGGCCGGGACAGGGATCACAGATACGCAGTATTTT CASSSAGTGITDTQYF
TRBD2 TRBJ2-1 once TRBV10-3 TGTGCCATCAGTGTGGGCGGGAGGGTCGGGAATGAGCAGTTCTTC CAISVGGRVGNEQFF
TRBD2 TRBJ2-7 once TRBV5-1 TGCGCCAGCAGCTTGGCTGGACTAGCGGAGTTAGCGTACTTC CASSLAGLAELAYF
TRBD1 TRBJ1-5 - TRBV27 TGTGCCAGCAGTTTTCAGGGGGTGAGCAATCAGCCCCAGCATTTT CASSFQGVSNQPQHF
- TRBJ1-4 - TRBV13 TGTGCCAGCAGCTACCGGTTTCAGGGTGATGAAAAACTGTTTTTT CASSYRFQGDEKLFF
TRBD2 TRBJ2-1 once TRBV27 TGTGCCAGCAGTTACTTCTCTAGCGGGAGCATCAATGAGCAGTTCTTC CASSYFSSGSINEQFF
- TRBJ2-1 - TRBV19 TGTGCCAGCTCTCGACACCAGAGCTCCTACAATGAGCAGTTCTTC CASSRHQSSYNEQFF
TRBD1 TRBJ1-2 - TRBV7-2 TGTGCCAGCAGAGATGCCGGGACAGTCACTTTTTATGGCTACACCTTC CASRDAGTVTFYGYTF
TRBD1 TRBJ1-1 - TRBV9 TGTGCCAGCAGCGTATTTTTAGGACAGGGTGAAGCTTTCTTT CASSVFLGQGEAFF
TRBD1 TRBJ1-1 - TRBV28 TGTGCCAGCAGCCCACCCCTCGGACAGGGGTCCATGAACACTGAAGCTTTCTTT CASSPPLGQGSMNTEAFF
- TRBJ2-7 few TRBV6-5 TGTGCCAGCAGTTACTCGTTTGCGAAACCCTACGAGCAGTACTTC CASSYSFAKPYEQYF
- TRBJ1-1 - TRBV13 TGTGCCAGCAGCTTAGGCGGGACACTCCCCGAAGGGGCTTTCTTT CASSLGGTLPEGAFF
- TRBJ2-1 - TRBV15 TGTGCCACCAGCAGATCGGGTCTCGGGAACAATGAGCAGTTCTTC CATSRSGLGNNEQFF
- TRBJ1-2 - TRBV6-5 TGTGCCAGCAGTTACGCTCGGAGTAACTATGGCTACACCTTC CASSYARSNYGYTF
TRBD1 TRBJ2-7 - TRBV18 TGTGCCAGCTCACCTCCTACAGGGGCGGTCGAGCAGTACTTC CASSPPTGAVEQYF
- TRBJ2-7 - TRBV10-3 TGTGCCATCACCGAGGACAGCAATTCCTACGAGCAGTACTTC CAITEDSNSYEQYF
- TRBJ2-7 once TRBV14 TGTGCCAGCAGCCGCAATTGGGCGAGCTCCTACGAGCAGTACTTC CASSRNWASSYEQYF
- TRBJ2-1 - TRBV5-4 TGTGCCAGCAGCCTATGGAGCGGCCTAAACAATGAGCAGTTCTTC CASSLWSGLNNEQFF
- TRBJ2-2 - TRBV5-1 TGCGCCAGCAGCATTCAGGGCACCGGGGAGCTGTTTTTT CASSIQGTGELFF
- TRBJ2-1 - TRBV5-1 TGCGCCAGCAGCTTGGGGGTCGACAGGAACAATGAGCAGTTCTTC CASSLGVDRNNEQFF
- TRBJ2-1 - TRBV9 TGTGCCAGCAGCGTAGGATCCTCCGTAGATGAGCAGTTCTTC CASSVGSSVDEQFF
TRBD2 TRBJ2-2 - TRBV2 TGTGCCAGCATGGGGACTAGCGGCCACCCTAACACCGGGGAGCTGTTTTTT CASMGTSGHPNTGELFF
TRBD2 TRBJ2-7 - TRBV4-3 TGCGCCAGCAGCCAAGAAGCGGGGGGTAGCTACGAGCAGTACTTC CASSQEAGGSYEQYF
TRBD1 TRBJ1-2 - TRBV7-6 TGTGCCAGCAGCCCAGGGGGCGTCTATGGCTACACCTTC CASSPGGVYGYTF